This passage covers 22 T cell receptor beta chains from one sample sequenced in a study of blood T cells in healthy people across ages. The use of a sample-barcoded 5' primer and a J-beta primer mix characterized a second PCR of about 7 to 12 cycles. TCRdb redid the calling of the 5' RACE reads with MiXCR, one entry per CDR3 protein. The sample comprises 850,000 to 1,000,000 distinct CDR3 sequences, just over 50% of which are singletons, and about 22% rests with the top ten. Sequences were obtained from blood. The receptor set was obtained from a woman aged 60-75 years in good health.

For this clonotype: Its ends do not fully match the called genes, so a read error is possible. The chain couples TRBV12-3 or TRBV12-4 to TRBJ2-7; 8 bases map to TRBD1. The CDR3 loop spans 16 amino acids. CDR3 loop: CVSSWTRQGKTYEQYF. Here the CDR3 DNA reads TGTGTCAGCAGTTGGACAAGACAGGGGAAGACCTACGAGCAGTACTTC.

As for this clonotype: A much larger clone differs from this one at a single base, so this may be a read error. V is TRBV27 and J is TRBJ2-5; TRBD1 might be the D (6 bases). The J call may not be correct, given that the DNA end is closer to TRBJ2-4. The CDR3 extends over 15 amino acids. Germline V gives CDR1 MNHEY, CDR2 SMNVEV (reference sequence). The CDR3 region has the DNA TGTGCCAGCAGTTCCCCGGACAGATACAAAAACATTCAGTACTTC. Protein product: CASSSPDRYKNIQYF.

The chain has TRBV6-5 and TRBJ2-6; D gene ambiguous. Germline CDR1 and CDR2: MNHEY and SVGAGI. V lost 0 bases to trimming and J lost 0 bases, with 6 bases between them. The CDR3 has 16 amino acids. CDR3 amino acids: CASSYSFASGANVLTF. CDR3 coding DNA: TGTGCCAGCAGTTACTCGTTCGCCTCTGGGGCCAACGTCCTGACTTTC.

This clonotype has more than one count but fewer than ten. This chain links TRBV7-9 with TRBJ1-6, with no clear D. The germline V gene has CDR1 SEHNR and CDR2 FQNEAQ (reference sequence). V was shortened by 5 bases and J by 5 bases, with 4 bases between the two germline ends. The CDR3 covers 12 residues. This CDR3 is CASSDHNSPLHF. The CDR3 coding sequence is TGTGCCAGCAGCGATCATAATTCACCCCTCCACTTT.

V is TRBV20-1 and J is TRBJ2-7; no reliable D call. This CDR3 has 15 residues. V was cut by 3 bases and J by 2 bases, with 17 bases left in between. The germline gives CDR1 DFQATT, CDR2 SNEGSKA (reference sequence). The CDR3, as DNA: TGCAGTGCTAGCAGTGTGTCCCGGAATGCCTACGAGCAGTACTTC. This encodes CSASSVSRNAYEQYF.

This clonotype was detected only once. V is TRBV10-3 and J is TRBJ2-1; the D gene is possibly TRBD1 (5 bases). Judging by the DNA end, TRBJ2-7 fits better; the J call may be wrong. The CDR3 runs 16 residues. The V gene's germline CDR1 is ENHRY and CDR2 SYGVKD. The CDR3 nucleotides are TGTGCCATCAGTGAGTCGCAGGGCCTCTCCTACAATGAGCAGTACTTC. This sequence encodes CAISESQGLSYNEQYF.

This clonotype was counted only a few times. The chain joins TRBV12-3 or TRBV12-4 to TRBJ1-5, with unresolved D. The CDR3 runs 14 residues. The V gene lost 6 bases and the J gene lost 4 bases, with 13 bases spanning the gap. The CDR3 DNA reads as TGTGCCAGCAGCCTGACACGGACTAATCAGCCCCAGCATTTT. Protein sequence: CASSLTRTNQPQHF.

The sample holds a few counts of this clonotype. This chain uses TRBV15 with TRBJ2-5; D is undetermined. V lost 1 base, J lost 0 bases, and 6 bases lay in between. Germline V gives CDR1 LNHNV, CDR2 YYDKDF (reference sequence). This CDR3 contains 14 residues. The CDR3 spells CATSRVVDQETQYF. CDR3 in DNA: TGTGCCACCAGCAGAGTTGTCGACCAAGAGACCCAGTACTTC.

The chain is built from TRBV28 and TRBJ1-5; D is unresolved. V was shortened by 5 bases and J by 0 bases, with 8 bases between the two germline ends. The CDR3 has 14 amino acids. The germline V gene encodes CDR1 MDHEN and CDR2 SYDVKM. CDR3 residues: CASSKLGSNQPQHF. CDR3 nucleotide sequence: TGTGCCAGCAGTAAATTGGGTAGCAATCAGCCCCAGCATTTT. The variable domain in full, with the rest retrieved from reference TRBV28 and TRBJ1-5, is DVKVTQSSRYLVKRTGEKVFLECVQDMDHENMFWYRQDPGLGLRLIYFSYDVKMKEKGDIPEGYSVSREKKERFSLILESASTNQTSMYLCASSKLGSNQPQHFGDGTRLSIL.

The table lists this clonotype with many counts. V is TRBV12-3 or TRBV12-4 and J is TRBJ2-5; 11 bases align to TRBD2. The CDR3 covers 16 residues. The junction had 9 bases not matched to a gene; V was cut back by 5 bases and J by 4 bases. CDR3 sequence reads: CASSKTSGSRRETQYF. The DNA of the CDR3 is TGTGCCAGCAGTAAAACTAGCGGGAGCAGGAGAGAGACCCAGTACTTC.

The chain recombines TRBV29-1 with TRBJ1-5; the D gene is possibly TRBD1 (5 bases). The germline CDR1 and CDR2 sequences are SQVTM and ANQGSEA. CDR3 length: 14 amino acids. V lost 6 bases and J 5 bases, leaving 17 bases between the germline ends. The CDR3, as DNA: TGCAGCGTAGTAACCGGGACTAACGATCAGCCCCAGCATTTT. It translates to CSVVTGTNDQPQHF.

The chain recombines TRBV6-5 with TRBJ1-6, with TRBD1 as a possible D gene (5 bases). Trimming cost V 4 bases and J 6 bases, with 7 bases left between them. Germline CDR1 is MNHEY and CDR2 is SVGAGI. This CDR3 is built from 13 residues. The CDR3 sequence is CASSWGPNSPLHF. The CDR3 DNA follows: TGTGCCAGCAGTTGGGGACCTAATTCACCCCTCCACTTT.

V and J are TRBV20-1 and TRBJ2-5, with 10 bases aligning to TRBD1. Gene TRBJ2-7 matches the end of the DNA better, so the J call may be wrong. From germline, CDR1 is DFQATT and CDR2 SNEGSKA (reference sequence). The CDR3 sequence is 14 residues long. DNA for the CDR3: TGCAGTGCTCCGGGAGACAGGGGGCACTACGAGCAGTACTTC. Protein: CSAPGDRGHYEQYF.

The chain couples TRBV29-1 to TRBJ1-1; D is uncertain. V was cut by 7 bases and J by 4 bases, with 16 bases left in between. The CDR3 length is 13 residues. Germline V lookup: CDR1 SQVTM, CDR2 ANQGSEA. CDR3 nucleotides: TGCAGCGGCCGCAGACAAGCTGCCACTGAAGCTTTCTTT. Translating gives CSGRRQAATEAFF.

The table lists this clonotype with a count of one. The V call is TRBV21-1, the J call TRBJ2-1. TRBV21-1 is given as a pseudogene. This CDR3 region has 16 residues. CDR3 DNA sequence: TGTGCCAGCAGTAAACCGGGACAGGGGCCCTACAATGAGCAGTTCTTC. Its protein is CASSKPGQGPYNEQFF.

The J gene is TRBJ1-2, the V gene TRBV5-1; a possible D gene is TRBD1 (5 bases). Germline assignment: CDR1 SGHRS and CDR2 YFSETQ. V was trimmed by 2 bases and J by 6 bases, leaving 14 bases between them. This CDR3 is built from 14 residues. CDR3 nucleotides: TGCGCCAGCAGCTTTTTGGGGGAAGGGGATGGCTACACCTTC. This codes for CASSFLGEGDGYTF.

This clonotype occurred a few times. J is TRBJ2-7 and V is TRBV20-1; 7 positions agree with TRBD2. This CDR3 has 12 amino acids. Germline V gene lookup returns CDR1 DFQATT and CDR2 SNEGSKA (reference sequence). Trimming at V came to 3 bases and at J to 4 bases, leaving 3 bases not matched to a gene. DNA of the CDR3: TGCAGTGCTAGGGGGACTATATACGAGCAGTACTTC. This gives the protein CSARGTIYEQYF.

In regard to this clonotype: One end of the junction does not line up with germline, which may come from a read error. The rearrangement links TRBV6-1 to TRBJ2-3, with D possibly being TRBD1 (6 bases). This CDR3 comprises 15 residues. Germline V gives CDR1 MNHNS, CDR2 SASEGT. CDR3 nucleotides: TGTGCCAGCAGTGCAACTCAGGGGAACTTCGATACGCGGTATTTT. It translates to CASSATQGNFDTRYF.

V usage is TRBV15 and J usage is TRBJ1-1; D is ambiguous. Germline CDR1 reads LNHNV; CDR2 reads YYDKDF (reference sequence). CDR3 length: 14 residues. V was trimmed by 1 base and J by 7 bases, leaving 13 bases between them. The CDR3, as DNA: TGTGCCACCAGCAGAGGAGGGAACTACCTTGAAGCTTTCTTT. Translating gives CATSRGGNYLEAFF. Supplemented by reference TRBV15 and TRBJ1-1, the full variable domain reads DAMVIQNPRYQVTQFGKPVTLSCSQTLNHNVMYWYQQKSSQAPKLLFHYYDKDFNNEADTPDNFQSRRPNTSFCFLDIRSPGLGDTAMYLCATSRGGNYLEAFFGQGTRLTVV.

This clonotype turned up a few times. This chain connects TRBV27 to TRBJ1-5; possible D gene TRBD1, 5 bases. V was cut by 0 bases and J by 7 bases, with 16 bases left in between. Germline assignment: CDR1 MNHEY and CDR2 SMNVEV (reference sequence). The CDR3 is 16 residues long. The CDR3: CASSLSGGLTGQPQHF. For the CDR3, the DNA is TGTGCCAGCAGTTTATCCGGGGGGTTGACGGGCCAGCCCCAGCATTTT.

The CDR3 loop is CASSLDGTGTKETQYF. In DNA form, the CDR3 reads TGTGCCAGCAGCTTAGACGGGACAGGGACAAAAGAGACCCAGTACTTC. The chain combines TRBV7-2 with TRBJ2-5; TRBD1 matches at 9 bases. The CDR3 sequence is 16 residues long. The trim removed 1 base at V and 3 bases at J, leaving 6 bases unmatched. Germline CDR1 SGHTA, CDR2 FQGNSA.

V usage is TRBV7-9 and J usage is TRBJ2-4; 7 bases match TRBD2. Germline CDR1 and CDR2: SEHNR and FQNEAQ (reference sequence). V lost 7 bases, J lost 3 bases, and 6 bases stayed unmatched. The length of the CDR3 is 14 residues. CDR3 sequence: CASKGGSSKNIQYF. The CDR3 nucleotides are TGTGCCAGCAAGGGCGGGAGCAGCAAAAACATTCAGTACTTC.